One T cell receptor beta chain is described in this entry. This clonotype appeared many times. What antigen it recognizes has not been identified. Base quality data are lacking; no much larger clone is found one base away. Graves' hyperthyroidism was defined as stable when no progression to ophthalmopathy occurred over 18 months of follow-up. The hyperthyroidism patients were between 18 and 65 years old and newly diagnosed, with a disease duration of less than 2 months. Patients with uncontrolled infections, other autoimmune diseases, pregnancy or lactation were excluded. Diagnoses were established on the basis of clinical symptoms, serum thyroxine and TRAb, thyroid ultrasound, and orbital computed tomography. PBMCs were separated from under 11 ml of fresh peripheral blood using Ficoll-Paque density gradient centrifugation. Total RNA was extracted with Trizol reagent, and quality was checked on an Agilent 2100 Bioanalyzer.

The sample comes from a study of T cells in Graves' hyperthyroidism and ophthalmopathy (dated by TCRdb to between 2019 and 2020). Study-wide context: Peripheral blood samples were taken at the time of initial diagnosis, prior to any treatment. A discovery cohort of about a hundred patients, fewer than 50 with Graves' ophthalmopathy and approximately 57 with stable Graves' hyperthyroidism, was used to find distinguishing TCR V-J signatures. The approximately 98 discovery patients were randomly divided into training and test sets at a 7:3 ratio. The paper reports TCR Vbeta CDR3 sequencing of approximately 130 peripheral blood samples: approximately 43 ophthalmopathy, roughly 74 hyperthyroidism and 17 progressor patients. Whether ophthalmopathy could be predicted prospectively was tested in an independent validation cohort made up of 18 to 20 hyperthyroidism patients plus 17 patients who later progressed to ophthalmopathy. The study also compared thyroid tissue and blood T-cell repertoires from 6 or 7 Graves' hyperthyroidism patients. Once sampling was done, hyperthyroidism patients were given methimazole at a starting dose of 30 mg daily, whereas ophthalmopathy patients were given high-dose intravenous methylprednisolone.

Amplification of TCR beta CDR3 regions was carried out from RNA transcripts. The TCR CDR3 was subjected to a first round of RT-PCR using the HTBI primer set and the Qiagen OneStep RT-PCR kit. Libraries were constructed in a second round of multiplex PCR, after which size selection and purification were performed. Paired-end sequencing of the libraries was performed with 100 bp reads on an Illumina HiSeq2000. The authors' analysis ran thus. SOAPnuke was used to process the raw data, throwing out any read that contained adapters or uncalled bases, had a mean Phred below 15, or lacked an exact constant-primer or identifier match. COPE v1.2.5 was used to merge the high-quality paired reads, and each unique nucleotide sequence was defined as a clonotype. MiTCR v1.1 was used to align clonotypes to the IMGT TRBV, TRBD and TRBJ reference segments. Analysis was restricted to V-J combinations with a frequency above 0.0001, which covered about 99% of repertoires. The TCS score was defined as F50 (clonal expansion) divided by E x V (chaos), with BLOSUM62-based TCRdist calculated between CDR3 peptides within each V-J. Welch's t-statistics and random forest reduced roughly 530 V-J features to roughly 13, which were used in a naive Bayes classifier (R e1071). Through fastp at Q25 and MiXCR, TCRdb rebuilt clones from the public reads, retaining in-frame beta chains. Identical CDR3 proteins give one entry, which carries the most common genes and DNA. The authors' filters were not applied to this entry. Across this sample there are roughly 380,000 distinct CDR3 sequences, with about 15% seen only once. In total, the top ten clones hold 11% of the sample.

Trimmed from V: 6 bases; trimmed from J: 1 base; junction bases lacking a gene match: 3. Based on the germline V gene (reference sequence), the CDR1 and CDR2 sequences are DFQATT and SNEGSKA. The CDR3 covers 14 residues, taking in both the cysteine and the phenylalanine. The only DNA kept is the CDR3, 42 bases in frame from the first base. General study outcomes and caveats: A 13 V-J signature model separated ophthalmopathy from stable hyperthyroidism, with about 88% sensitivity and roughly 82% specificity in cross-validation and 80%/75% in testing. Most expanded thyroid clonotypes (frequency above 0.001) were also detected in blood, suggesting blood repertoires may reflect thyroid immune responses. No statistical method was used to set the sample size in advance, and investigators knew the group allocation. In validation, the model predicted progression to ophthalmopathy a median of about 6.5 months before onset, with over 60% sensitivity and 72.22% specificity.

The chain links TRBV20-1 with TRBJ2-3; TRBD2 aligns with 11 central bases. This receptor was identified in a woman aged 55-70 years with Graves' hyperthyroidism. The sequencing sample was made of blood. At the DNA level, the sequence is TGCAGTGCACCGGGACTAGCGGGCACAGATACGCAGTATTTT. Translated, it gives CSAPGLAGTDTQYF.